The 5 T cell receptor beta chains reported below all come from one sample, sequenced in a study of technical replicates of blood from a few donors. Clones were sequenced by immunoSEQ multiplex PCR, and TCRdb holds only the in-frame ones, with some missing. The sample includes around 79,000 clones, roughly 94% of them seen just once. The material sequenced was T cells isolated from PBMCs. These receptors all come from a human donor in good health.

The chain uses TRBV4-1 and TRBJ1-1, with TRBD1 identical over 10 bases. Looked up from germline, CDR1 is MGHRA and CDR2 is YSYEKL. V gave up 0 bases and J gave up 3 bases; unmatched junction bases: 10. The length of the CDR3 is 18 residues. CDR3 DNA sequence: TGCGCCAGCAGCCAAGACTATGCGGTGACAGGGGGCCACACTGAAGCTTTCTTT. Protein sequence: CASSQDYAVTGGHTEAFF.

The V call is TRBV19, the J call TRBJ2-7, with TRBD1 matching over 8 bases. The CDR3 runs 15 residues. With 6 bases clipped from V and 6 bases from J, the junction kept 13 bases outside the gene matches. The germline V gene has CDR1 LNHDA and CDR2 SQIVND (reference sequence). The CDR3 coding sequence is TGTGCCAGTAGCCCTAGGACAGGGAATTCCGCCGAGCAGTACTTC. Residues: CASSPRTGNSAEQYF.

The chain employs TRBV29-1 and TRBJ2-5, with 10 bases fitting TRBD2. The CDR3 has 13 residues. Trimming removed 7 bases from V and 5 bases from J; junction bases left unmatched: 7. Germline V gene data show CDR1 as SQVTM and CDR2 as ANQGSEA. The CDR3 DNA sequence: TGCAGCGCAATAGCGGGAGGCGGCGAGACCCAGTACTTC. As protein: CSAIAGGGETQYF.

This clone was detected once. The chain uses TRBV9 and TRBJ2-1; D possibly corresponds to TRBD2 (5 bases). This CDR3 is 18 amino acids long. V gave up 3 bases and J gave up 0 bases, with 19 bases separating them. Looked up from germline, CDR1 is SGDLS and CDR2 is YYNGEE. CDR3 coding DNA: TGTGCCAGCAGCGCGATGACGGGAAGCCGGAGCTCCTACAATGAGCAGTTCTTC. As protein: CASSAMTGSRSSYNEQFF.

V usage is TRBV5-1 and J usage is TRBJ2-5; 11 nucleotides align to TRBD1. Germline lookup yields CDR1 SGHRS and CDR2 YFSETQ. Losses at the gene ends were 4 bases for V and 1 base for J; bases not matched to a gene: 3. The CDR3 runs to 15 residues. The CDR3 sequence is CASSRTGGSQETQYF. CDR3 DNA: TGCGCCAGCAGCCGGACAGGGGGCTCCCAAGAGACCCAGTACTTC.